These T cell receptor beta chains were read from a single sample in a study of blood T cell repertoires in COVID-19. Clones were sequenced by immunoSEQ multiplex PCR, and TCRdb holds only the in-frame ones, with some missing. The sample carries about 100,000 clones, over 65% recorded once. The sequenced material came from peripheral blood. These receptors were collected from a woman between 40 and 50 years old with acute or convalescent COVID-19. Both conserved end residues are part of each CDR3. D genes are given only for firm matches. Clone size is not always given. Where it is, it says once, few, many or a class for expanded clones.

size	V	D	J	CDR3	DNA
NA	TRBV19	TRBD1	TRBJ2-6	CASSGDRAGANVLTF	TGTGCCAGTAGTGGGGACAGGGCTGGGGCCAACGTCCTGACTTTC
NA	TRBV27	TRBD1	TRBJ2-7	CASRGTGVYEQYF	TGTGCCAGCAGGGGGACAGGGGTCTACGAGCAGTACTTC
NA	TRBV12-5	TRBD1	TRBJ2-3	CASVMTGADTQYF	TGTGCTAGTGTTATGACAGGGGCAGATACGCAGTATTTT
NA	TRBV6-5	NA	TRBJ1-2	CASRPGGNYGYTF	TGTGCCAGCAGACCGGGGGGCAACTATGGCTACACCTTC
many	TRBV11-1	NA	TRBJ2-3	CASSFGAQGSTDTQYF	TGTGCCAGCAGCTTTGGGGCCCAGGGCAGCACAGATACGCAGTATTTT
NA	TRBV6-2/TRBV6-3	NA	TRBJ1-5	CASSRTDSMPQHF	TGTGCCAGCAGTCGGACAGACTCCATGCCCCAGCATTTT
NA	TRBV10-3	TRBD2	TRBJ2-1	CAISALPGGSPGNEQFF	TGTGCCATCAGTGCGCTACCCGGGGGGTCCCCCGGCAATGAGCAGTTCTTC
NA	TRBV6-5	NA	TRBJ2-3	CASRQISTDTQYF	TGTGCCAGTCGACAGATTAGCACAGATACGCAGTATTTT
NA	TRBV28	TRBD1	TRBJ1-5	CASRSGQGYNQPQHF	TGTGCCAGCAGGTCGGGACAGGGCTACAATCAGCCCCAGCATTTT
NA	TRBV2	TRBD1	TRBJ1-4	CASSLQGLSEKLFF	TGTGCCAGCAGCCTACAGGGGCTTAGTGAAAAACTGTTTTTT
NA	TRBV5-6	NA	TRBJ1-5	CASSLLSMNQPQHF	TGTGCCAGCAGCTTGTTGTCAATGAATCAGCCCCAGCATTTT
NA	TRBV7-3	TRBD2	TRBJ2-3	CASSSIPRGLAGARSDTQYF	TGTGCCAGCAGCTCAATACCGCGGGGACTAGCGGGGGCCCGGTCAGATACGCAGTATTTT
many	TRBV2	NA	TRBJ2-7	CASSITETNF	TGTGCCAGCAGCATCACAGAAACGAACTTC
NA	TRBV7-2	NA	TRBJ2-1	CASSFTRVLGEQFF	TGTGCCAGCAGCTTCACCAGGGTCTTGGGAGAGCAGTTCTTC
NA	TRBV30	TRBD1	TRBJ1-1	CAWNRQGNTEAFF	TGTGCCTGGAATAGACAGGGGAACACTGAAGCTTTCTTT
NA	TRBV5-1	NA	TRBJ2-5	CASNPGSQETQYF	TGCGCCAGCAATCCGGGAAGCCAAGAGACCCAGTACTTC
NA	TRBV7-9	TRBD1	TRBJ1-6	CASSSTGENSPLHF	TGTGCCAGCAGTTCGACAGGGGAAAATTCACCCCTCCACTTT
NA	TRBV6-4	NA	TRBJ2-2	CASSVESGGELFF	TGTGCCAGCAGTGTTGAGTCGGGCGGGGAGCTGTTTTTT
NA	TRBV1	NA	TRBJ2-3	CTSVGRPNTDTQYF	TGCACCAGCGTGGGGCGACCGAACACAGATACGCAGTATTTT
NA	TRBV30	NA	TRBJ1-1	CAWSGQPNTEAFF	TGTGCCTGGAGTGGACAGCCCAACACTGAAGCTTTCTTT
NA	TRBV28	NA	TRBJ2-3	CASSFIRTDTQYF	TGTGCCAGCAGCTTCATACGGACAGATACGCAGTATTTT
few	TRBV7-2	NA	TRBJ2-3	CASSLLGHSGGNTQYF	TGTGCCAGCAGCTTATTAGGTCACAGTGGCGGGAATACGCAGTATTTT
NA	TRBV6-5	TRBD2	TRBJ2-1	CASSLSPGGYNEQFF	TGTGCCAGCAGCCTCTCGCCGGGGGGCTACAATGAGCAGTTCTTC